These T cell receptor beta chains were read from a single sample in a study of blood T cell repertoires in COVID-19. TCRdb's copy holds only in-frame clones and misses some; the assay was immunoSEQ multiplex PCR. The table includes approximately 290,000 clones, about 80% detected once. The sample was peripheral blood. The receptors derive from a person aged 65 to 79 with COVID-19, enrolled during active disease. Both conserved end residues are part of each CDR3. The D gene is left open where the match is weak. Rows give clone size only sometimes, using once, few, many, or a class for an expanded clone.

d_call j_call clone_size v_call cdr3_nt cdr3_aa
. TRBJ2-5 . TRBV11-3 TGTGCCAGCAGCTTAGGAAGCGGCGAAGAGACCCAGTACTTC CASSLGSGEETQYF
TRBD2 TRBJ2-5 . TRBV7-9 TGTGCCAGCAGCTTGGGACTAGCGGGGGGACGGCGGGAGACCCAGTACTTC CASSLGLAGGRRETQYF
TRBD1 TRBJ2-7 . TRBV6-4 TGTGCCAGCAGTGGGGAAAACTCCGTACAGGGGGAGGCTCTCGAGCAGTACTTC CASSGENSVQGEALEQYF
TRBD1 TRBJ1-2 . TRBV4-3 TGCGCCAGCAGCCAAGATCCGGGACAGGGTATCGCTAACTATGGCTACACCTTC CASSQDPGQGIANYGYTF
TRBD1 TRBJ1-6 once TRBV28 TGTGCCAGCTGGGGGACAGCGAGCTCCTATAATTCACCCCTCCACTTT CASWGTASSYNSPLHF
TRBD1 TRBJ2-3 . TRBV4-3 TGCGCCAGCAGCCAGGAGACAGGGGGTACGCAGTATTTT CASSQETGGTQYF
. TRBJ2-1 once TRBV12-5 TGTGCTAGTGAATTGTGGGCAGGTGAGCAGTTCTTC CASELWAGEQFF
TRBD2 TRBJ2-7 . TRBV19 TGTGCCAGTTCTAGACTAGCGGGAGGTAGCTACGACGAGCAGTACTTC CASSRLAGGSYDEQYF
TRBD1 TRBJ1-1 . TRBV28 TGTGCCAGCAGTCGGGACAGGGCCAATATTGAAGCTTTCTTT CASSRDRANIEAFF
. TRBJ2-7 . TRBV18 TGTGCCAGCTCACCCACGGCAGGAGGCTCAACCTACGAGCAGTACTTC CASSPTAGGSTYEQYF
. TRBJ1-2 . TRBV28 TGTGCCAGCAGTTTATTCCAGGGAGGGGGTGGCTACACCTTC CASSLFQGGGGYTF
. TRBJ1-2 once TRBV30 TGTGCCTGGAGGCGGGGGGAGGATCTAGAAGGCTACACCTTC CAWRRGEDLEGYTF
TRBD1 TRBJ1-2 . TRBV6-2/TRBV6-3 TGTGCCAGCAGCCCCGACAGGGCCCCTAACTATGGCTACACCTTC CASSPDRAPNYGYTF
TRBD2 TRBJ2-3 . TRBV6-5 TGTGCCAGCAGATCAGGACTAGCGGACACAGATACGCAGTATTTT CASRSGLADTDTQYF
. TRBJ1-4 . TRBV3-1/TRBV3-2 TGTGCCAGCAGCCATTATGGGGCAAGTGATGAAAAACTGTTTTTT CASSHYGASDEKLFF
TRBD2 TRBJ2-7 . TRBV19 TGTGCCAGTAGTATTCAATTTCTTGGGTCCGGGACTAGCTCCCACTACGAGCAGTACTTC CASSIQFLGSGTSSHYEQYF
TRBD1 TRBJ1-1 few TRBV7-3 TGTGCCAGCAGCCCCGGGACAGGGAGCCGACACGAAGCTTTCTTT CASSPGTGSRHEAFF
TRBD2 TRBJ2-6 . TRBV7-3 TGTGCCAGCAGCTTGGGAGGGACTGGGGCCAACGTCCTGACTTTC CASSLGGTGANVLTF
TRBD2 TRBJ2-7 . TRBV19 TGTGCCAGTAGTATTGATCGGGGGGTTGTTTACGAGCAGTACTTC CASSIDRGVVYEQYF
. TRBJ2-3 few TRBV15 TGTGCCACCAGCAGAGAGGGCAGGGGAGCAGATACGCAGTATTTT CATSREGRGADTQYF
. TRBJ2-5 . TRBV29-1 TGCAGCGTTGACCCTACGGGGACCCAGTACTTC CSVDPTGTQYF
. TRBJ1-5 . TRBV7-9 TGTGCCAGCAGCCTGGATAGCCATAGCAATCAGCCCCAGCATTTT CASSLDSHSNQPQHF
. TRBJ2-1 . TRBV5-1 TGCGCCAGCAGCGTACGGTCCCGCTCCTACAATGAGCAGTTCTTC CASSVRSRSYNEQFF
TRBD1 TRBJ1-2 . TRBV30 TGTGCCTGGGCCTCGGGGACAGGGGTCCACTTTGGCTACACCTTC CAWASGTGVHFGYTF
TRBD2 TRBJ2-1 few TRBV2 TGTGCCAGCAGTGAACAGCGGGGTACCAATGAGCAGTTCTTC CASSEQRGTNEQFF
. TRBJ2-1 . TRBV28 TGTGCGGCCAGGGGGGTAACTAATGAGCAGTTCTTC CAARGVTNEQFF
. TRBJ2-3 . TRBV4-3 TGCGCCAGCAGCCAAGATTTATTAGGCACAGATACGCAGTATTTT CASSQDLLGTDTQYF
TRBD2 TRBJ2-3 . TRBV4-3 TGCGCCAGCAGCCGCCGAGGGACTAGCGGGAGGGCGAGCACAGATACGCAGTATTTT CASSRRGTSGRASTDTQYF
. TRBJ1-5 . TRBV2 TGTGCCAGCGCGGCTTCCTATAGCAATCAGCCCCAGCATTTT CASAASYSNQPQHF
TRBD2 TRBJ2-1 . TRBV5-1 TGCGCCAGCAGCTTCCTGACTAGCGGGAGTCCCGATGAGCAGTTCTTC CASSFLTSGSPDEQFF
. TRBJ2-3 few TRBV5-4 TGTGCCAGCGGAGCAGGGGGCCGGGGGGCAGATACGCAGTATTTT CASGAGGRGADTQYF
TRBD2 TRBJ2-3 . TRBV24-1 TGTGCCACCAGTGGCTATGCGGGAGAGAGCACAGATACGCAGTATTTT CATSGYAGESTDTQYF